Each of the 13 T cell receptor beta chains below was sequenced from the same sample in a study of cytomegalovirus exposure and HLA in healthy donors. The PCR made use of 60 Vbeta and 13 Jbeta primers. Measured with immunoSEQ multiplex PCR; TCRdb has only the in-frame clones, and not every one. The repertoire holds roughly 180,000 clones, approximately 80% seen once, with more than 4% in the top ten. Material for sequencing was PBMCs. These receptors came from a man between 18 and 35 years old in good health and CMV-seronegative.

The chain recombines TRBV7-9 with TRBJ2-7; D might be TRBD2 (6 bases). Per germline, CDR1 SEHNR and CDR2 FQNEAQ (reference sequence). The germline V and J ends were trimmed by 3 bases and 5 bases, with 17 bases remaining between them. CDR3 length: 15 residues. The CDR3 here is CASSLGELAWDEQYF. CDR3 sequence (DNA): TGTGCCAGCAGCTTGGGCGAACTAGCCTGGGACGAGCAGTACTTC.

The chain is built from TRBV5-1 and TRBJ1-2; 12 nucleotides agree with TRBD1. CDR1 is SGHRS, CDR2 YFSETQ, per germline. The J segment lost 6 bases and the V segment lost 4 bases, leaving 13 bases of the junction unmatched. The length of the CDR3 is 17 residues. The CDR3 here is CASSPGTGGPGPHGYTF. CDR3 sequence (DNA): TGCGCCAGCAGCCCCGGGACAGGGGGCCCTGGGCCTCATGGCTACACCTTC.

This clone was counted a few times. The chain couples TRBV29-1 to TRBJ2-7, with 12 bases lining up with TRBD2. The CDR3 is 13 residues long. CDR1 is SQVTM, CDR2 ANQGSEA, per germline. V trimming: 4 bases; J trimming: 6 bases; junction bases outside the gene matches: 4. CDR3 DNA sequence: TGCAGCGTTGGACTAGCGGGAGCTCTCGAGCAGTACTTC. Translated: CSVGLAGALEQYF.

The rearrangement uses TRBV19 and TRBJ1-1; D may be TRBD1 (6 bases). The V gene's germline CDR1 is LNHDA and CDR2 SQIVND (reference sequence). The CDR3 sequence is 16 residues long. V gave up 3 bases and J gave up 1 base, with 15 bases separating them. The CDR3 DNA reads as TGTGCCAGTAGTATGTTCCCCCAGGGGACGAACACTGAAGCTTTCTTT. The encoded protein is CASSMFPQGTNTEAFF.

Here the CDR3 reads CASSLEGVGSYNEQFF. CDR3 DNA sequence: TGTGCCAGCAGCTTAGAAGGGGTTGGCTCCTACAATGAGCAGTTCTTC. The rearrangement uses TRBV7-9 and TRBJ2-1, with a weak D call TRBD1 (5 bases). Germline V lookup: CDR1 SEHNR, CDR2 FQNEAQ (reference sequence). The CDR3 runs 16 residues. Trimming removed 1 base from V and 0 bases from J, with 10 bases in between.

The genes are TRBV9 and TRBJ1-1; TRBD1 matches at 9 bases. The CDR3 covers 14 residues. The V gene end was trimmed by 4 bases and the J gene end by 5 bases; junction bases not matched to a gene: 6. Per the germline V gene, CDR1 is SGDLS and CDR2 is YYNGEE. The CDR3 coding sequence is TGTGCCAGCAGCTTACAGGGGGCTATGACTGAAGCTTTCTTT. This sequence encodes CASSLQGAMTEAFF. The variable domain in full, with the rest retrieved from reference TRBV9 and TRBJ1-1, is DSGVTQTPKHLITATGQRVTLRCSPRSGDLSVYWYQQSLDQGLQFLIQYYNGEERAKGNILERFSAQQFPDLHSELNLSSLELGDSALYFCASSLQGAMTEAFFGQGTRLTVV.

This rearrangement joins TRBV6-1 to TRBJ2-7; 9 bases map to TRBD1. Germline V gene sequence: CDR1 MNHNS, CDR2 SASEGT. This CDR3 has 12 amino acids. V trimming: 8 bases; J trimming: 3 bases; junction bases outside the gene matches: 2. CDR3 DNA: TGTGCCAGCGGACAGGGGTACTACGAGCAGTACTTC. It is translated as CASGQGYYEQYF.

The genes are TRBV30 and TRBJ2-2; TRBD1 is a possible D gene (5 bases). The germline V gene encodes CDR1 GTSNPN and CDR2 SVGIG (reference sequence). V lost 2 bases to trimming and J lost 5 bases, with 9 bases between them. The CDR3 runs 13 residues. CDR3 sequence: CAWSPRATGELFF. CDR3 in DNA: TGTGCCTGGAGTCCCAGGGCGACCGGGGAGCTGTTTTTT.

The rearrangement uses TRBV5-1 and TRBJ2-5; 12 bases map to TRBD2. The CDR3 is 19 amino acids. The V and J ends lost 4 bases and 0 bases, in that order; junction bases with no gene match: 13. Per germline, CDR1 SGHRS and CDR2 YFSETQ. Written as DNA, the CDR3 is TGCGCCAGCAGCGGGGGGAGATCTGGACTAGCGGGGTACCAAGAGACCCAGTACTTC. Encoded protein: CASSGGRSGLAGYQETQYF.

CDR3 residues: CASVVASGGKQYF. DNA of the CDR3: TGTGCCAGCGTAGTGGCTAGCGGGGGCAAGCAGTACTTC. The chain recombines TRBV11-2 with TRBJ2-7; 10 bases agree with TRBD2. From germline, CDR1 is SGHAT and CDR2 FQNNGV. This CDR3 comprises 13 residues. V trimming: 8 bases; J trimming: 8 bases; junction bases outside the gene matches: 9.

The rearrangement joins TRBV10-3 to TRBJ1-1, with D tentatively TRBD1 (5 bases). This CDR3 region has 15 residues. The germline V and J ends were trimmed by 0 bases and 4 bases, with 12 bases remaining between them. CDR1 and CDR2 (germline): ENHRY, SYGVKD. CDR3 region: CAISESQGLGTEAFF. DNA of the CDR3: TGTGCCATCAGTGAGTCTCAGGGTTTGGGCACTGAAGCTTTCTTT.

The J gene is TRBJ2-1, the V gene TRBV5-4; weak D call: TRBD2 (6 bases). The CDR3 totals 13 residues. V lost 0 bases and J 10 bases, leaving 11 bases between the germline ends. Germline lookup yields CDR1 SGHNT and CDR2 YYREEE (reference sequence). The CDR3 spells CASSLGAGYEQFF. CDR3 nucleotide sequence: TGTGCCAGCAGCTTGGGGGCGGGATACGAGCAGTTCTTC.

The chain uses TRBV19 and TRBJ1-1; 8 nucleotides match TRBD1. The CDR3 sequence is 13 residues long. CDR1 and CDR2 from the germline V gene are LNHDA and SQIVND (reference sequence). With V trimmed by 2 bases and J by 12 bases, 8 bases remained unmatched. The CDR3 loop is CASSITRTGWPFF. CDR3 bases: TGTGCCAGTAGTATAACACGGACAGGGTGGCCTTTCTTT.